The 32 T cell receptor beta chains given below trace back to one sample, sequenced in a study of T cells in Graves' hyperthyroidism and ophthalmopathy (dated by TCRdb to about 2019). Libraries were prepared through multiplex PCR. The sequencing machine was an Illumina HiSeq 2000. Amplification of TCR beta CDR3 regions was carried out from RNA transcripts. For the first round of RT-PCR on the TCR CDR3, the HTBI primer set was used together with the Qiagen OneStep RT-PCR kit. TCRdb redid the processing of the public reads, applying fastp at Q25 and MiXCR, and retained in-frame beta chains. Each entry is one CDR3 protein sequence, shown with its most common DNA and genes. The sample table records about 300,000 distinct CDR3 sequences; around 19% of these occur just once. The biggest ten clones account for under 40% of the sample. Sequenced: blood. These receptors all come from a man over 45 with Graves' ophthalmopathy.

At least ten counts were recorded for this clonotype. This chain joins TRBV11-2 and TRBJ2-7; 8 nucleotides align to TRBD2. The V gene's germline CDR1 is SGHAT and CDR2 FQNNGV. With 5 bases clipped from V and 7 bases from J, the junction kept 4 bases outside the gene matches. This CDR3 has 12 amino acids. CDR3 sequence (DNA): TGTGCCAGCAGCATCACTAGCGGTGAGCAGTACTTC. Translating it yields CASSITSGEQYF.

This clonotype was seen many times. This chain connects TRBV5-4 to TRBJ2-3; TRBD2 might be the D (6 bases). Trimming removed 5 bases at V and 9 bases at J, with 13 bases between. This CDR3 has 12 amino acids. From germline, CDR1 is SGHNT and CDR2 YYREEE (reference sequence). The CDR3 DNA is TGTGCCAGCAGGGAAACCGGGGGAACGCAGTATTTT. Translation gives CASRETGGTQYF. Variable domain in full (rest from reference TRBV5-4 and TRBJ2-3): ETGVTQSPTHLIKTRGQQVTLRCSSQSGHNTVSWYQQALGQGPQFIFQYYREEENGRGNFPPRFSGLQFPNYSSELNVNALELDDSALYLCASRETGGTQYFGPGTRLTVL.

This clonotype was seen many times. The gene calls are TRBV20-1 and TRBJ1-1; the match to TRBD1 covers 7 bases. This CDR3 is built from 12 residues. Germline V gene data show CDR1 as DFQATT and CDR2 as SNEGSKA (reference sequence). V dropped 6 bases and J dropped 7; count of bases not matched to a gene: 8. CDR3 in DNA: TGCAGTGCGTCAAGGGGGCTGGGTGAAGCTTTCTTT. As protein: CSASRGLGEAFF.

This clonotype has only a few counts. The chain uses TRBV28 and TRBJ2-1, with D uncertain. Germline values: CDR1 MDHEN, CDR2 SYDVKM. The CDR3 has 12 amino acids. Trimming left V 2 bases short and J 9 bases short, with 8 bases between. CDR3 sequence: CASSLRFGEQFF. CDR3 in DNA: TGTGCCAGCAGTTTAAGGTTTGGTGAGCAGTTCTTC.

This chain connects TRBV28 to TRBJ1-1; TRBD1 matches 9 bases. CDR3 length: 13 residues. CDR1 and CDR2 (germline): MDHEN, SYDVKM. The V gene end was trimmed by 10 bases and the J gene end by 3 bases; junction bases not matched to a gene: 6. The CDR3 DNA reads TGTGCCATCTGGGACAGGGTGGACACTGAAGCTTTCTTT. It codes for CAIWDRVDTEAFF. The whole variable domain, filled in from reference TRBV28 and TRBJ1-1, reads DVKVTQSSRYLVKRTGEKVFLECVQDMDHENMFWYRQDPGLGLRLIYFSYDVKMKEKGDIPEGYSVSREKKERFSLILESASTNQTSMYLCAIWDRVDTEAFFGQGTRLTVV.

This clonotype has just one count. The chain joins TRBV19 to TRBJ2-5, with TRBD1 as a possible D gene (6 bases). Germline CDR1 is LNHDA and CDR2 is SQIVND (reference sequence). V was clipped by 1 base and J by 4 bases, with 13 bases between them. The CDR3 sequence is 15 residues long. The CDR3 loop reads CASSIGQVEGETQYF. CDR3 nucleotide sequence: TGTGCCAGTAGTATAGGACAGGTCGAGGGAGAGACCCAGTACTTC. The full variable domain, its missing parts supplied by reference TRBV19 and TRBJ2-5, is DGGITQSPKYLFRKEGQNVTLSCEQNLNHDAMYWYRQDPGQGLRLIYYSQIVNDFQKGDIAEGYSVSREKKESFPLTVTSAQKNPTAFYLCASSIGQVEGETQYFGPGTRLLVL.

This chain links TRBV5-1 with TRBJ1-2, with D unclear. From germline, CDR1 is SGHRS and CDR2 YFSETQ. Trimming took off 4 bases at V and 8 bases at J, with 18 bases between the two ends. The CDR3 totals 14 residues. The CDR3 bases are TGCGCCAGCAGCCCCGAGGGAGGGAAAGACGGCTACACCTTC. Protein sequence: CASSPEGGKDGYTF.

This clonotype has more than one count but fewer than ten. This sequence joins TRBV20-1 and TRBJ2-1; TRBD2 might be the D (5 bases). From germline, CDR1 is DFQATT and CDR2 SNEGSKA (reference sequence). The CDR3 is 12 amino acids. The V end was cut by 6 bases, the J end by 6 bases, with 12 bases between. The CDR3, as DNA: TGCAGTGCCCGCGTCCGGGGCAATGAGCAGTTCTTC. Translation gives CSARVRGNEQFF.

The chain employs TRBV19 and TRBJ1-2; unclear D gene. The germline CDR1 and CDR2 sequences are LNHDA and SQIVND (reference sequence). CDR3 length: 13 amino acids. Trimming took 3 bases from V and 4 from J, leaving 9 bases between them. CDR3 coding DNA: TGTGCCAGTAGTATGACCGGCCCCTATGGCTACACCTTC. The encoded protein is CASSMTGPYGYTF. The variable domain in full, completed from reference TRBV19 and TRBJ1-2, reads DGGITQSPKYLFRKEGQNVTLSCEQNLNHDAMYWYRQDPGQGLRLIYYSQIVNDFQKGDIAEGYSVSREKKESFPLTVTSAQKNPTAFYLCASSMTGPYGYTFGSGTRLTVV.

Many counts were recorded for this clonotype. This chain uses TRBV11-3 with TRBJ1-1; no clear D. CDR1 is SGHNT, CDR2 YENEEA, per germline. Deletions cut 0 bases from V and 9 bases from J, with 11 bases between. This CDR3 region has 13 residues. CDR3 protein: CASSLDPGRQAFF. Here the CDR3 DNA reads TGTGCCAGCAGCTTAGACCCGGGCAGACAAGCTTTCTTT.

The rearrangement joins TRBV3-1 to TRBJ2-1; 7 bases agree with TRBD2. Germline lookup yields CDR1 LGHDT and CDR2 YNNKEL (reference sequence). This CDR3 spans 13 amino acids. With 5 bases clipped from V and 6 bases from J, the junction kept 4 bases outside the gene matches. CDR3: CASSFGLVNEQFF. CDR3 nucleotide sequence: TGTGCCAGCAGCTTTGGACTAGTCAATGAGCAGTTCTTC.

This clonotype was counted between two and nine times. The chain uses TRBV11-2 and TRBJ2-7, with D possibly being TRBD1 (6 bases). With 0 bases removed from V and 6 bases from J, the gap between germline ends came to 15 bases. Germline CDR1 is SGHAT and CDR2 is FQNNGV. The CDR3 has 15 residues. The CDR3 region is CASSLDSRDMVEQYF. The CDR3 coding sequence is TGTGCCAGCAGCTTAGATTCCCGGGACATGGTCGAGCAGTACTTC.

The chain couples TRBV30 to TRBJ1-4; D is unclear. The CDR3 is 14 residues long. Germline V gene data show CDR1 as GTSNPN and CDR2 as SVGIG (reference sequence). V lost 7 bases to trimming and J lost 3 bases, with 15 bases between them. The CDR3 nucleotides are TGTGCCTTCAGGATTTCGGGATCTAATGAAAAACTGTTTTTT. It yields the protein CAFRISGSNEKLFF.

This clonotype has only a few counts. The rearrangement joins TRBV28 to TRBJ2-4, with 9 bases lining up with TRBD1. Germline-derived CDR1 and CDR2 are MDHEN and SYDVKM. Germline trimming cut 2 bases from V and 6 bases from J; bases unmatched to any gene: 5. The CDR3 runs to 15 residues. CDR3 residues: CASSLGTGSLNIQYF. Here the CDR3 DNA reads TGTGCCAGCAGTTTAGGGACAGGGTCGCTAAACATTCAGTACTTC.

Concerning this clonotype itself: A much larger clone lies a single base off, so this may be a read error. V is TRBV2 and J is TRBJ2-1; 10 bases fit TRBD2. V was clipped by 4 bases and J by 0 bases; unmatched bases: 6. The CDR3 covers 17 residues. Germline V gene sequence: CDR1 SNHLY, CDR2 FYNNEI. CDR3 sequence (DNA): TGTGCCAGCAGTGCAGCGGGAGGGCGGAGCTCCTACAATGAGCAGTTCTTC. Its protein is CASSAAGGRSSYNEQFF.

The chain uses TRBV29-1 and TRBJ2-5; 8 nucleotides agree with TRBD1. Trimming took 3 bases from V and 6 from J; bases not matched to a gene: 9. The CDR3 extends over 14 amino acids. CDR1 SQVTM and CDR2 ANQGSEA come from the germline V gene. DNA for the CDR3: TGCAGCGTTGATTCTGACAGGGGAGCAAAGACCCAGTACTTC. It encodes CSVDSDRGAKTQYF.

There are a few counts of this clonotype. The chain combines TRBV27 with TRBJ2-1; D may match TRBD1 or TRBD2 (5 bases each). CDR1 and CDR2 from the germline V gene are MNHEY and SMNVEV (reference sequence). This CDR3 region has 13 residues. Between the trimmed V and J ends, which lost 8 bases and 4 bases, there was a span of 12 bases. CDR3 sequence reads: CASGTLGYNEQFF. The CDR3 region has the DNA TGTGCCAGCGGGACCTTAGGTTACAATGAGCAGTTCTTC.

The J gene is TRBJ1-1, the V gene TRBV19; 8 nucleotides agree with TRBD1. With V trimmed by 5 bases and J by 1 base, 9 bases remained unmatched. The CDR3 spans 16 residues. Germline-derived CDR1 and CDR2 are LNHDA and SQIVND (reference sequence). CDR3 in amino acids: CASSPTLGQGNTEAFF. The CDR3 DNA sequence: TGTGCCAGTAGTCCAACCCTTGGACAGGGGAACACTGAAGCTTTCTTT. The complete variable domain, with remaining parts taken from reference TRBV19 and TRBJ1-1, reads DGGITQSPKYLFRKEGQNVTLSCEQNLNHDAMYWYRQDPGQGLRLIYYSQIVNDFQKGDIAEGYSVSREKKESFPLTVTSAQKNPTAFYLCASSPTLGQGNTEAFFGQGTRLTVV.

The V and J genes are TRBV12-3 or TRBV12-4 and TRBJ1-2; 7 positions match TRBD1. With 5 bases clipped from V and 0 bases from J, the junction kept 6 bases outside the gene matches. The CDR3 spans 15 residues. The CDR3 nucleotides are TGTGCCAGCAGTCTGGGACAGCCATCTAACTATGGCTACACCTTC. Encoded protein: CASSLGQPSNYGYTF.

This clonotype was counted ten times or more. V usage is TRBV7-8 and J usage is TRBJ1-1; D gene unclear. CDR1 and CDR2 from the germline V gene are SGHVS and FQNEAQ. The CDR3 runs 15 residues. Trimming stripped 4 bases from V and 1 base from J, with 13 bases between. CDR3 nucleotide sequence: TGTGCCAGCAGCTCCACGCCGCGGGGGAACACTGAAGCTTTCTTT. Protein sequence: CASSSTPRGNTEAFF.

This clonotype was seen ten or more times. CDR3 sequence reads: CASSSPDRGQVNTEAFF. CDR3 sequence (DNA): TGTGCCAGCAGCTCCCCGGACAGGGGGCAAGTGAACACTGAAGCTTTCTTT. V and J are TRBV5-6 and TRBJ1-1; 11 bases fit TRBD1. The CDR3 totals 17 residues. CDR1 and CDR2 (germline): SGHDT, YYEEEE. V lost 3 bases and J lost 0; bases outside the gene matches: 7.

This clonotype has a count of ten or more. V usage is TRBV2 and J usage is TRBJ2-1, with D hard to call. Germline V gene sequence: CDR1 SNHLY, CDR2 FYNNEI. The CDR3 length is 13 residues. With 5 bases removed from V and 9 bases from J, the gap between germline ends came to 14 bases. CDR3 region: CASSIDPGSEQFF. Written as DNA, the CDR3 is TGTGCCAGCAGTATCGACCCAGGCAGTGAGCAGTTCTTC.

This clonotype was picked up many times. The chain joins TRBV28 to TRBJ2-1; 10 positions agree with TRBD2. V trimming: 6 bases; J trimming: 6 bases; junction bases outside the gene matches: 8. Germline CDR1 MDHEN, CDR2 SYDVKM. The CDR3 covers 15 residues. Here the CDR3 DNA reads TGTGCCAGCAGCCGAAGGACTAGCGGATCCAATGAGCAGTTCTTC. This sequence encodes CASSRRTSGSNEQFF.

This clonotype was recorded at least ten times. V is TRBV20-1 and J is TRBJ2-2, with TRBD2 identical over 10 bases. The ends lost 5 bases at V and 4 bases at J; junction bases unmatched: 4. CDR1 is DFQATT and CDR2 is SNEGSKA in the germline V gene (reference sequence). CDR3 length: 14 amino acids. The CDR3 nucleotides read TGCAGTGCTCCGGGACTAGCGAGCACCGGGGAGCTGTTTTTT. As protein: CSAPGLASTGELFF.

This clonotype was recorded only once. At one end, the junction sequence differs from germline, possibly due to a read error. The rearrangement uses TRBV20-1 and TRBJ2-4; D remains ambiguous. CDR1 DFQATT and CDR2 SNEGSKA come from the germline V gene (reference sequence). The CDR3 covers 12 residues. CDR3 nucleotides: TGCAGTGCTAGTCTCCCACAAAACACTCAGTACTTC. This translates into CSASLPQNTQYF.

This clonotype has only one observation. The chain is built from TRBV28 and TRBJ2-3; TRBD2 agrees at 12 bases. The CDR3 runs 17 residues. The J segment lost 6 bases and the V segment lost 5 bases, leaving 12 bases of the junction unmatched. CDR1 and CDR2 (germline): MDHEN, SYDVKM. CDR3 sequence: CASSPIGASGREDTQYF. In DNA, the CDR3 is TGTGCCAGCAGTCCTATCGGGGCTAGCGGGAGGGAGGATACGCAGTATTTT.

This clonotype appeared many times. The rearrangement links TRBV20-1 to TRBJ2-2; the match to TRBD2 covers 12 bases. The CDR3 length is 16 residues. The V and J ends lost 6 bases and 8 bases, in that order; junction bases with no gene match: 13. CDR1 and CDR2 (germline): DFQATT, SNEGSKA (reference sequence). The DNA for the CDR3 is TGCAGTGCCTCACGGAGACTAGCGGGAGTATCAGGGGAGCTGTTTTTT. As protein: CSASRRLAGVSGELFF.

The CDR3 nucleotides read TGTGCCACCAGTGCCAGTGGAGGCTACACCTTC. This encodes CATSASGGYTF. The chain combines TRBV24-1 with TRBJ1-2, with D uncertain. V lost 5 bases to trimming and J lost 8 bases, with 8 bases between them. Germline CDR1 KGHDR, CDR2 SFDVKD. This CDR3 comprises 11 residues.

This clonotype occurred many times. This chain joins TRBV29-1 and TRBJ2-2; TRBD2 agrees at 9 bases. The length of the CDR3 is 14 residues. Germline V gene sequence: CDR1 SQVTM, CDR2 ANQGSEA. V gave up 2 bases and J gave up 6 bases; unmatched junction bases: 4. CDR3 region: CSVEKAGGAGELFF. CDR3 sequence (DNA): TGCAGCGTTGAAAAGGCGGGAGGGGCCGGGGAGCTGTTTTTT.

This clonotype is a singleton in its sample. The chain combines TRBV19 with TRBJ2-1; weak D call: TRBD1 (6 bases). This CDR3 is built from 12 residues. Germline CDR1 LNHDA, CDR2 SQIVND (reference sequence). Trimming took off 6 bases at V and 10 bases at J, with 13 bases between the two ends. CDR3 nucleotide sequence: TGTGCCAGTAGCCCAGGGGTCCCGGAGCAGTTCTTC. Its translation is CASSPGVPEQFF.

A few counts support this clonotype. This sequence joins TRBV29-1 and TRBJ1-2; D is ambiguous. The V and J ends lost 0 bases and 3 bases respectively, with 11 bases between them. Germline-derived CDR1 and CDR2 are SQVTM and ANQGSEA. The length of the CDR3 is 14 residues. CDR3: CSVEDRLGDYGYTF. The CDR3 region has the DNA TGCAGCGTTGAAGATCGATTGGGAGACTATGGCTACACCTTC.

The V gene is TRBV3-1, the J gene TRBJ1-6; a weak D match, TRBD1 (5 bases). Germline CDR1 LGHDT, CDR2 YNNKEL (reference sequence). The CDR3 runs 14 residues. The V end was cut by 5 bases, the J end by 5 bases, with 10 bases between. CDR3 in amino acids: CASSRGIHNSPLHF. DNA of the CDR3: TGTGCCAGCAGCAGGGGAATCCATAATTCACCCCTCCACTTT.